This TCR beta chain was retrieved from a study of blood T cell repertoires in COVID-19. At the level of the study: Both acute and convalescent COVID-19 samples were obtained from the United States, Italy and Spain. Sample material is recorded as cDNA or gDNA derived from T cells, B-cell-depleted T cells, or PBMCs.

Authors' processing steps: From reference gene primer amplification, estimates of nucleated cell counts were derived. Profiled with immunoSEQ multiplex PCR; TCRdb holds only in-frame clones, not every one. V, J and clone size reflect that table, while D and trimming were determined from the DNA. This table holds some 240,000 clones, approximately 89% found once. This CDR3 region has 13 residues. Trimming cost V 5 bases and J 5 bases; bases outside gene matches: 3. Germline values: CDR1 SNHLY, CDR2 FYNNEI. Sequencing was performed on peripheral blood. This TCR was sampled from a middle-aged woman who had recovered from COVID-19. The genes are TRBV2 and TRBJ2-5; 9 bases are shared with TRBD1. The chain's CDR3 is CASSWGQGETQYF. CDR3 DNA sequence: TGTGCCAGCAGTTGGGGACAGGGTGAGACCCAGTACTTC.